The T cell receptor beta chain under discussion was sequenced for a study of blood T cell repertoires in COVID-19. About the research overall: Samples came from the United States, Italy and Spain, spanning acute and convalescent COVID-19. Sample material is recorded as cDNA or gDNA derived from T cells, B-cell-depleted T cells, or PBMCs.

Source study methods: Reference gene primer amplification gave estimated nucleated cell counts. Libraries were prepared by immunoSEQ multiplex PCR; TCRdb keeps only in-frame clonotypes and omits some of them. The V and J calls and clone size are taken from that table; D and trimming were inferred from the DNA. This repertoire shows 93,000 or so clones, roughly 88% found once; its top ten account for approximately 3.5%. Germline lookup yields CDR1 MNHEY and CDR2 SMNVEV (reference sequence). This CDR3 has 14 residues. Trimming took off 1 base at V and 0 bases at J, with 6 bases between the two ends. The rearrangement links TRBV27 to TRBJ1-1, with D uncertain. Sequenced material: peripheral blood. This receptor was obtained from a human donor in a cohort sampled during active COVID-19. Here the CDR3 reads CASSLWAMNTEAFF. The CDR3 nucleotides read TGTGCCAGCAGTTTATGGGCTATGAACACTGAAGCTTTCTTT.